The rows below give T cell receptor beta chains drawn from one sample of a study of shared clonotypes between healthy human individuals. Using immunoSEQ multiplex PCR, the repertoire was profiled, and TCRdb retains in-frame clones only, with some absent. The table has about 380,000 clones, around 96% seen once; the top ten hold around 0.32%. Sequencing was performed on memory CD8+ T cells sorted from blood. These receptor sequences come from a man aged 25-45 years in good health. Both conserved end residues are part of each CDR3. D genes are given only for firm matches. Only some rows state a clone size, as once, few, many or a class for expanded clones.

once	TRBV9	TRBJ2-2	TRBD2	TGTGCCAGCAGCTTTCTCCCGGGACTAGCCGTCGCCGGGGAGCTGTTTTTT	CASSFLPGLAVAGELFF
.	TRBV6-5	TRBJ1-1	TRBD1	TGTGCCAGCAGTCCAACCGGGGCAGGGGGCACTGAAGCTTTCTTT	CASSPTGAGGTEAFF
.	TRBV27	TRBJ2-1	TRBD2	TGTGCCAGCAGTTTCCAGCGGGGTTACAATGAGCAGTTCTTC	CASSFQRGYNEQFF
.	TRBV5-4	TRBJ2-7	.	TGTGCCAGCAGTCAAGACGGGTTCTACGAGCAGTACTTC	CASSQDGFYEQYF
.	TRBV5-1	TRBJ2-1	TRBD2	TGCGCCAGCAGCCTACTCTCTAGCGGGAGCGACAATGAGCAGTTCTTC	CASSLLSSGSDNEQFF
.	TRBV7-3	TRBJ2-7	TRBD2	TGTGCCAGCAGCTTAACTAGCGGGAGTTACGAGCAGTACTTC	CASSLTSGSYEQYF
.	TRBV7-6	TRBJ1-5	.	TGTGCCAGCAGGAGGGGATATAGCAATCAGCCCCAGCATTTT	CASRRGYSNQPQHF
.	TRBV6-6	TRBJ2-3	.	TGTGCCAGCAGTTACGGCACAGATACGCAGTATTTT	CASSYGTDTQYF
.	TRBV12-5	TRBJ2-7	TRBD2	TGTGCTAGTGGCCCGGGACGGGGGGCCTACGAGCAGTACTTC	CASGPGRGAYEQYF
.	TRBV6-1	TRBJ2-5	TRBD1	TGTGCCAGCAGGGCGGACAGGCGCTTTGAGACCCAGTACTTC	CASRADRRFETQYF
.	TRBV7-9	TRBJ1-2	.	TGTGCCAGCAGCTTAGGGACGCCGCCGAACTATGGCTACACCTTC	CASSLGTPPNYGYTF
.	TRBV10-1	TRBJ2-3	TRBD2	TGCGCCAGCAGTCAGGAACAAGCGGGGGGATTCGGCGATACGCAGTATTTT	CASSQEQAGGFGDTQYF
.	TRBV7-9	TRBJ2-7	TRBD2	TGTGCCAGCAGCTTCAGCGGGAGGGGTCTTCGCGAGCAGTACTTC	CASSFSGRGLREQYF
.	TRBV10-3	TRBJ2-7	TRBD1	TGTGCCATCGGAGGGGACAGGGGCCCTGTCCTCTACGAGCAGTACTTC	CAIGGDRGPVLYEQYF
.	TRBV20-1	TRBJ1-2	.	TGCAGTGCTAGGTCATATGGCTACACCTTC	CSARSYGYTF
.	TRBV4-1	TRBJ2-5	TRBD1	TGCGCCAGCAGCCATCTCCGGGACAGGGGGGGAGAGACCCAGTACTTC	CASSHLRDRGGETQYF
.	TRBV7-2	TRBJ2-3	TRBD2	TGTGCCAGCAGCTTAGTCCCAGGACTAGCGGGAGAGGGCGGTACGCAGTATTTT	CASSLVPGLAGEGGTQYF
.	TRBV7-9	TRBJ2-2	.	TGTGCCAGCAGCTTAGGGGGAAGGAACACCGGGGAGCTGTTTTTT	CASSLGGRNTGELFF
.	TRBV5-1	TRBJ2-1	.	TGCGCCAGCAGCCGAGGGGACGACTACAATGAGCAGTTCTTC	CASSRGDDYNEQFF
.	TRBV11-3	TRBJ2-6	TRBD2	TGTGCCAGCAGCTTGACGACGTTACTAGCGGGAGTATCCGGGGCCAACGTCCTGACTTTC	CASSLTTLLAGVSGANVLTF
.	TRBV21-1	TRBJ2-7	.	TGTGCCAGCAGCAAAGTTCCCTATCCCGAGCAGTACTTC	CASSKVPYPEQYF
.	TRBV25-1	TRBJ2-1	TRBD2	TGTGCCAGCATGACTAGCGGGAGAGACAATGAGCAGTTCTTC	CASMTSGRDNEQFF
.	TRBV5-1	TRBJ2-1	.	TGCGCCAGCAGCTCCTGGAATGAGCAGTTCTTC	CASSSWNEQFF
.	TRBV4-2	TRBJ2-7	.	TGTGCCAGCAGCCAAGTGTATCGCGCCTACGAGCAGTACTTC	CASSQVYRAYEQYF
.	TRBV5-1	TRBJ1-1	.	TGCGCCAGCAGCTTGGCCGGGAGTACTGAAGCTTTCTTT	CASSLAGSTEAFF
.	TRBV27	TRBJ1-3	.	TGTGCCAGCAGTATGCTTCAGGGAAACACCATATATTTT	CASSMLQGNTIYF
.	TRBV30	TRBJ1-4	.	TGTGCCTGGAGAGCGGCAGGGGTAACTAATGAAAAACTGTTTTTT	CAWRAAGVTNEKLFF
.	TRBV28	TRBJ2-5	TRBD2	TGTGCCAGCAGTTTAATCCCGCAGGGACTACAAGAGACCCAGTACTTC	CASSLIPQGLQETQYF
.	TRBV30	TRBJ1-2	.	TGTGCCTGGAGTAAGACAGCTGCCTATGGCTACACCTTC	CAWSKTAAYGYTF